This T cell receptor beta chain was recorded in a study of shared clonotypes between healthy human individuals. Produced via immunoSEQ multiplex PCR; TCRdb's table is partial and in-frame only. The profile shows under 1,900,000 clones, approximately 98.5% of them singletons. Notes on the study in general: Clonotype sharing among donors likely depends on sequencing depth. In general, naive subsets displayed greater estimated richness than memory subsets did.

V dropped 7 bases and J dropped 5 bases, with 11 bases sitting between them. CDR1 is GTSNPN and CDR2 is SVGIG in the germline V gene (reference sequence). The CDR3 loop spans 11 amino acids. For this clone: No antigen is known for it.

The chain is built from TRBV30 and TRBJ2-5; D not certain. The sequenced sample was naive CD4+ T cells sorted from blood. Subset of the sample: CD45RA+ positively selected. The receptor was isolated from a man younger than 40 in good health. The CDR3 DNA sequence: TGTGCCTCCCAGATTCTCGAGACCCAGTACTTC. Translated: CASQILETQYF.